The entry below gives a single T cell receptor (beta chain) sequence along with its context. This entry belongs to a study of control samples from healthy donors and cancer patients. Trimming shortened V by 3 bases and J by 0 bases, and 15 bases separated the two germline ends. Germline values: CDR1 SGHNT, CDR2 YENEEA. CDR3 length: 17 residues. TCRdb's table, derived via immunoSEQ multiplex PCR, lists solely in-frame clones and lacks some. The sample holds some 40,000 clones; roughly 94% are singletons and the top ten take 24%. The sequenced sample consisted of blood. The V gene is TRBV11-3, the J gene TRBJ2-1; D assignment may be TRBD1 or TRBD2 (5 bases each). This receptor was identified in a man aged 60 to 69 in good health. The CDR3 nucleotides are TGTGCCAGCAGCTTTCAGGGCGGGTCGAGCTCCTACAATGAGCAGTTCTTC. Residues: CASSFQGGSSSYNEQFF.